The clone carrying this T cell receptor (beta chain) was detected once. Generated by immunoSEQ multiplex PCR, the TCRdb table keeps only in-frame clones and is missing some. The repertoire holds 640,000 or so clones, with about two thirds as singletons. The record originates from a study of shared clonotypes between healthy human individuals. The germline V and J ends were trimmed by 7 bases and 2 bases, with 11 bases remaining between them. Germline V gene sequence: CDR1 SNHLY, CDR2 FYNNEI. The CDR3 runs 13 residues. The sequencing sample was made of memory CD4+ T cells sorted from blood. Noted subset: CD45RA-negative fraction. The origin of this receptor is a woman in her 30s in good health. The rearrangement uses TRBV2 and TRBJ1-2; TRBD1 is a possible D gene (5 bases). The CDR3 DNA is TGTGCCAGCACCTTGGACAAGAACTATGGCTACACCTTC. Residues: CASTLDKNYGYTF.